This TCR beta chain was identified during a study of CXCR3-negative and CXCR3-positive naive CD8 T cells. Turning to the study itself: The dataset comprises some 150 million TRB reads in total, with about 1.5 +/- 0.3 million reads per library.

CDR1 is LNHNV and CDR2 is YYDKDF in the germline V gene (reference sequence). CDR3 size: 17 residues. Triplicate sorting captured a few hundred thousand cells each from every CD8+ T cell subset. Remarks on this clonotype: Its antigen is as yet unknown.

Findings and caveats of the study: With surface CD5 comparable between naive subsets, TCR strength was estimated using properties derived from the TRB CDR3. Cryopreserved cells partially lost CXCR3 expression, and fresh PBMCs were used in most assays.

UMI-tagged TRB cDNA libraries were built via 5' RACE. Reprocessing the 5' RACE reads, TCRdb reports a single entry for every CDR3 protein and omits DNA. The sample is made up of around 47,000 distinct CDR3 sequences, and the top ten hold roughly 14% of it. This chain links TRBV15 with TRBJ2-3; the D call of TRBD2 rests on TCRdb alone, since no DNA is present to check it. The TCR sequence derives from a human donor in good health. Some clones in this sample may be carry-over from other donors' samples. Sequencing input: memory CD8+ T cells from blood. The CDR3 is CATSREGGLASTDTQYF.